Presented here are 30 T cell receptor beta chains from one specimen sequenced in a study of radiotherapy plus CTLA-4 blockade in lung cancer. TCRdb's copy holds only in-frame clones and misses some; the assay was immunoSEQ multiplex PCR. The sample gives 40,000 to 50,000 clones, 70% to 80% of which show up once; approximately 9% is in the top ten. Sequenced here: peripheral blood, sampled from a patient treated with radiotherapy plus ipilimumab. The receptors here all came from a human donor with non-small cell lung cancer who had stable disease on radiotherapy plus ipilimumab.

The rearrangement links TRBV5-6 to TRBJ2-7; 12 bases agree with TRBD2. CDR3 length: 15 amino acids. J lost 8 bases, V lost 5 bases, and 11 bases had no gene match. Germline V gene lookup returns CDR1 SGHDT and CDR2 YYEEEE. The CDR3 coding sequence is TGTGCCAGCAGTTCGCTAGCGGGGGGGCTTTTGCAGCAGTACTTC. Translating it yields CASSSLAGGLLQQYF.

V usage is TRBV18 and J usage is TRBJ1-6; D gene unclear. Trimming shortened V by 4 bases and J by 9 bases, and 10 bases separated the two germline ends. Germline V gene sequence: CDR1 KGHSH, CDR2 LQKENI. This CDR3 has 13 amino acids. CDR3 in DNA: TGTGCCAGCTCACAAGACACTGGTTCACCCCTCCACTTT. Translating gives CASSQDTGSPLHF.

The rearrangement uses TRBV13 and TRBJ1-1, with no clear D. This CDR3 has 14 amino acids. Germline lookup yields CDR1 PRHDT and CDR2 FYEKMQ (reference sequence). The ends were cut back, 1 base at V and 5 bases at J, with 11 bases in the middle. This CDR3 reads CASSLVPPGTEAFF. The CDR3 DNA reads as TGTGCCAGCAGCTTAGTTCCCCCGGGGACTGAAGCTTTCTTT.

This rearrangement joins TRBV10-1 to TRBJ1-1; TRBD1 matches 9 bases. CDR1 is WNHNN and CDR2 is SYGVQD in the germline V gene (reference sequence). This CDR3 has 15 amino acids. Trimming at V came to 0 bases and at J to 6 bases, leaving 5 bases not matched to a gene. CDR3 sequence reads: CASSESRDRAAEAFF. The DNA of the CDR3 is TGCGCCAGCAGTGAGTCTCGGGACAGGGCTGCTGAAGCTTTCTTT.

This clone occurred once. This chain links TRBV11-2 with TRBJ2-7; 7 bases agree with TRBD1. CDR1 is SGHAT, CDR2 FQNNGV, per germline. V lost 5 bases to trimming and J lost 3 bases; unmatched junction nucleotides: 10. This CDR3 spans 15 amino acids. The CDR3 nucleotides are TGTGCCAGCAGCCCTACCGGGACAGCGAGCTACGAGCAGTACTTC. The encoded protein is CASSPTGTASYEQYF.

J is TRBJ2-3 and V is TRBV6-6; no reliable D call. The germline V and J ends were trimmed by 2 bases and 1 base, with 10 bases remaining between them. This CDR3 contains 15 residues. Germline assignment: CDR1 MNHNY and CDR2 SVGAGI (reference sequence). This CDR3 reads CASSYEPYGTDTQYF. As DNA, the CDR3 is TGTGCCAGCAGTTACGAGCCCTACGGCACAGATACGCAGTATTTT.

The V and J genes are TRBV7-3 and TRBJ2-5; 10 positions match TRBD2. J was trimmed by 5 bases and V by 5 bases; bases with no gene match: 11. This CDR3 is 16 amino acids long. Germline V gene data show CDR1 as SGHTA and CDR2 as FQGTGA. The CDR3 sequence is CASSPGSGGAVETQYF. Here the CDR3 DNA reads TGTGCCAGCAGCCCCGGCAGCGGGGGGGCGGTGGAGACCCAGTACTTC. Full variable domain (outside the CDR3, taken from reference TRBV7-3 and TRBJ2-5): GAGVSQTPSNKVTEKGKYVELRCDPISGHTALYWYRQSLGQGPEFLIYFQGTGAADDSGLPNDRFFAVRPEGSVSTLKIQRTERGDSAVYLCASSPGSGGAVETQYFGPGTRLLVL.

The V gene is TRBV2, the J gene TRBJ2-7; maybe TRBD2 (5 bases). Germline CDR1 SNHLY, CDR2 FYNNEI. V was trimmed by 6 bases and J by 4 bases, leaving 7 bases between them. The CDR3 totals 11 residues. The CDR3 is CASRLVYEQYF. The CDR3 bases are TGTGCCAGCAGACTAGTTTACGAGCAGTACTTC.

The chain employs TRBV2 and TRBJ1-5; maybe TRBD1 (6 bases). Trimming pared 10 bases from V and 3 bases from J, leaving 13 bases between. The CDR3 runs to 13 residues. Germline V gene data show CDR1 as SNHLY and CDR2 as FYNNEI. This chain's CDR3 is CATAQGANQPQHF. In nucleotides, the CDR3 is TGTGCCACCGCACAGGGTGCCAATCAGCCCCAGCATTTT.

V usage is TRBV28 and J usage is TRBJ2-7; unclear D gene. The CDR3 runs to 13 residues. The ends were cut back, 2 bases at V and 6 bases at J, with 11 bases in the middle. CDR1 MDHEN and CDR2 SYDVKM come from the germline V gene. CDR3 sequence reads: CASSLRFPGEQYF. CDR3 in DNA: TGTGCCAGCAGTTTACGGTTCCCCGGCGAGCAGTACTTC.

V and J are TRBV19 and TRBJ2-2; 7 bases match TRBD1. Germline CDR1 reads LNHDA; CDR2 reads SQIVND (reference sequence). The CDR3 sequence is 14 residues long. V lost 5 bases, J lost 4 bases, and 4 bases stayed unmatched. The CDR3 DNA sequence: TGTGCCAGTAGTCTGGGGACAGCCACCGGGGAGCTGTTTTTT. It translates to CASSLGTATGELFF.

This sequence joins TRBV5-1 and TRBJ2-3, with 9 bases identical to TRBD2. Trimming took 4 bases from V and 2 from J; bases not matched to a gene: 8. CDR3 length: 16 amino acids. Germline V gives CDR1 SGHRS, CDR2 YFSETQ. CDR3: CASSPGLARATDTQYF. CDR3 nucleotide sequence: TGCGCCAGCAGCCCAGGACTAGCGAGAGCCACAGATACGCAGTATTTT. Full variable domain (rest looked up from reference TRBV5-1 and TRBJ2-3): KAGVTQTPRYLIKTRGQQVTLSCSPISGHRSVSWYQQTPGQGLQFLFEYFSETQRNKGNFPGRFSGRQFSNSRSEMNVSTLELGDSALYLCASSPGLARATDTQYFGPGTRLTVL.

This chain connects TRBV30 to TRBJ1-1; possible D gene TRBD1, 6 bases. This CDR3 has 12 amino acids. Trimming cost V 3 bases and J 5 bases, with 10 bases left between them. Germline CDR1 and CDR2: GTSNPN and SVGIG (reference sequence). The CDR3 here is CAWSQRGTEAFF. CDR3 sequence (DNA): TGTGCCTGGAGCCAAAGGGGGACTGAAGCTTTCTTT.

The J gene is TRBJ2-1, the V gene TRBV9, with TRBD1 matching over 9 bases. The V segment lost 8 bases and the J segment 10 bases; nucleotides outside the gene matches: 13. In germline, CDR1 is SGDLS, CDR2 YYNGEE. The CDR3 has 14 residues. CDR3 in amino acids: CASRAGTGNREQFF. CDR3 DNA sequence: TGTGCCAGTCGAGCCGGGACAGGGAATCGGGAGCAGTTCTTC.

This clone was picked up a small number of times. The gene calls are TRBV6-5 and TRBJ1-1, with D possibly being TRBD1 (5 bases). The CDR3 has 15 amino acids. The V end lost 0 bases, the J end lost 2 bases, and 10 bases lay between the germline ends. In germline, CDR1 is MNHEY, CDR2 SVGAGI. The CDR3 is CASSYSNTGNTEAFF. DNA of the CDR3: TGTGCCAGCAGTTACTCAAATACAGGCAACACTGAAGCTTTCTTT.

This chain joins TRBV19 and TRBJ2-1; D uncertain. The germline gives CDR1 LNHDA, CDR2 SQIVND (reference sequence). The V end lost 3 bases, the J end lost 10 bases, and 13 bases lay between the germline ends. There are 13 residues in the CDR3. This chain's CDR3 is CASSISTGREQFF. The CDR3, as DNA: TGTGCCAGTAGTATTTCCACGGGTCGGGAGCAGTTCTTC.

V is TRBV29-1 and J is TRBJ2-7, with D hard to call. Germline CDR1 reads SQVTM; CDR2 reads ANQGSEA. The V and J ends lost 4 bases and 1 base respectively, with 5 bases between them. The CDR3 spans 11 residues. Written as DNA, the CDR3 is TGCAGCGTTGCACAGTCCTACGAGCAGTACTTC. Translation: CSVAQSYEQYF.

The rearrangement joins TRBV6-4 to TRBJ2-2; perhaps TRBD1 as D (5 bases). In germline, CDR1 is MRHNA, CDR2 SNTAGT. The CDR3 sequence is 13 residues long. The V end lost 2 bases, the J end lost 4 bases, and 5 bases lay between the germline ends. The DNA for the CDR3 is TGTGCCAGCAGTGACCAGGGCACCGGGGAGCTGTTTTTT. It is translated as CASSDQGTGELFF.

This chain's CDR3 is CASSPGAGEADTQYF. CDR3 coding DNA: TGTGCCAGCAGCCCGGGAGCGGGGGAGGCAGATACGCAGTATTTT. J is TRBJ2-3 and V is TRBV7-2, with 8 bases fitting TRBD2. Germline V gene data show CDR1 as SGHTA and CDR2 as FQGNSA. This CDR3 contains 15 residues. The V gene end was trimmed by 5 bases and the J gene end by 4 bases; junction bases not matched to a gene: 8.

This rearrangement joins TRBV30 to TRBJ1-2; TRBD1 aligns across 8 bases. The germline gives CDR1 GTSNPN, CDR2 SVGIG (reference sequence). V shed 3 bases and J 4 bases; nucleotides not matched to a gene: 7. This CDR3 region has 14 residues. CDR3 sequence: CAWSPQGGGYGYTF. CDR3 in DNA: TGTGCCTGGAGCCCACAGGGGGGGGGCTATGGCTACACCTTC.

The rearrangement links TRBV6-1 to TRBJ2-2; weak D call: TRBD1 (6 bases). The CDR3 totals 16 residues. V lost 4 bases, J lost 5 bases, and 17 bases lay in between. CDR1 is MNHNS, CDR2 SASEGT, per germline. The CDR3 reads CASSALQGVWTGELFF. The CDR3 DNA sequence: TGTGCCAGCAGTGCCCTACAGGGTGTATGGACCGGGGAGCTGTTTTTT.

The rearrangement uses TRBV10-3 and TRBJ2-1; no firm D call. Germline V gene sequence: CDR1 ENHRY, CDR2 SYGVKD. The CDR3 runs to 14 residues. V lost 7 bases to trimming and J lost 2 bases, with 12 bases between them. CDR3 residues: CAIMLGGTYNEQFF. The DNA of the CDR3 is TGTGCCATCATGTTAGGCGGTACCTACAATGAGCAGTTCTTC.

The chain recombines TRBV19 with TRBJ2-6, with a weak D call TRBD2 (5 bases). Trimming removed 5 bases from V and 5 bases from J, with 22 bases in between. Germline values: CDR1 LNHDA, CDR2 SQIVND (reference sequence). The CDR3 is 18 residues long. CDR3 DNA sequence: TGTGCCAGTAGTCAGTGGGAGACATCACAAAGTCGGGCCAACGTCCTGACTTTC. The encoded protein is CASSQWETSQSRANVLTF.

J is TRBJ2-1 and V is TRBV10-3; 9 positions match TRBD2. Germline-derived CDR1 and CDR2 are ENHRY and SYGVKD. CDR3 length: 13 residues. V lost 6 bases to trimming and J lost 7 bases; unmatched junction nucleotides: 4. CDR3 nucleotides: TGTGCCATCAGACTAGCGGGTCAAAATGAGCAGTTCTTC. This encodes CAIRLAGQNEQFF.

This clone was detected a few times. CDR3 sequence (DNA): TGTGCCAGCAGCTTGCGCGGGACAGGGTTCTACGAGCAGTACTTC. Protein product: CASSLRGTGFYEQYF. The chain carries TRBV5-4 and TRBJ2-7, with 9 bases lining up with TRBD1. Germline-derived CDR1 and CDR2 are SGHNT and YYREEE (reference sequence). The trim removed 1 base at V and 3 bases at J, leaving 5 bases unmatched. The CDR3 covers 15 residues.

The CDR3, as DNA: TGCGCCAGCAGCTTGGTGGAGGATAGGGGCTACACCTTC. Translation gives CASSLVEDRGYTF. The chain employs TRBV5-1 and TRBJ1-2; D not resolved. Germline loops: CDR1 SGHRS, CDR2 YFSETQ. The V gene lost 0 bases and the J gene lost 8 bases, with 11 bases spanning the gap. The CDR3 loop spans 13 amino acids. Combining the CDR3 with reference TRBV5-1 and TRBJ1-2 gives the whole variable domain KAGVTQTPRYLIKTRGQQVTLSCSPISGHRSVSWYQQTPGQGLQFLFEYFSETQRNKGNFPGRFSGRQFSNSRSEMNVSTLELGDSALYLCASSLVEDRGYTFGSGTRLTVV.

The CDR3 protein is CASMDRTDTEAFF. The CDR3, as DNA: TGTGCCAGTATGGACAGAACGGACACTGAAGCTTTCTTT. The chain links TRBV19 to TRBJ1-1, with a weak D call TRBD1 (6 bases). The CDR3 length is 13 residues. The germline CDR1 and CDR2 sequences are LNHDA and SQIVND (reference sequence). V was shortened by 7 bases and J by 3 bases, with 12 bases between the two germline ends.

The table lists this clone with a count of one. V gene TRBV7-2 combines with J gene TRBJ2-7; D remains ambiguous. Trimming removed 0 bases at V and 4 bases at J, with 10 bases between. Germline loops: CDR1 SGHTA, CDR2 FQGNSA. The CDR3 length is 14 residues. The CDR3 region is CASSLASSEYEQYF. The CDR3 DNA is TGTGCCAGCAGCTTAGCGTCTTCAGAATACGAGCAGTACTTC. Full variable domain (remainder filled in from reference TRBV7-2 and TRBJ2-7): GAGVSQSPSNKVTEKGKDVELRCDPISGHTALYWYRQSLGQGLEFLIYFQGNSAPDKSGLPSDRFSAERTGGSVSTLTIQRTQQEDSAVYLCASSLASSEYEQYFGPGTRLTVT.

This clone has only one observation. V and J are TRBV27 and TRBJ1-2; D is uncertain. This CDR3 has 15 residues. V was cut by 6 bases and J by 4 bases, with 18 bases left in between. Germline CDR1 reads MNHEY; CDR2 reads SMNVEV (reference sequence). In DNA, the CDR3 is TGTGCCAGCAGGCGTACCCGGGGAGGGAGCTATGGCTACACCTTC. Protein: CASRRTRGGSYGYTF.

The chain joins TRBV2 to TRBJ2-7; TRBD1 might be the D (7 bases). V dropped 8 bases and J dropped 3 bases, with 17 bases sitting between them. This CDR3 comprises 14 residues. Looked up from germline, CDR1 is SNHLY and CDR2 is FYNNEI. The CDR3 protein is CASRMGQGGYEQYF. The CDR3, as DNA: TGTGCCAGCCGTATGGGGCAGGGGGGCTACGAGCAGTACTTC.